This TCR beta chain was observed in a study of Graves' ophthalmopathy and Graves' hyperthyroidism (dated by TCRdb to 2016 to 2019). General notes on the study: Hyperthyroidism was considered stable if no progression to ophthalmopathy occurred within 18 months of follow-up. To explore V-J signatures that separate ophthalmopathy from hyperthyroidism, a discovery set of fewer than 110 patients was enrolled, consisting of more than 40 with ophthalmopathy and 57 with stable hyperthyroidism. To tell Graves' ophthalmopathy apart from Graves' hyperthyroidism, and to predict which patients would progress to ophthalmopathy, the study relied on TCR beta repertoire signatures. T-cell repertoires of thyroid tissue and blood were compared in six or seven hyperthyroidism patients. An independent validation cohort comprised roughly 20 hyperthyroidism patients and over 15 patients who later progressed from hyperthyroidism to ophthalmopathy. In total, over 130 blood samples were TCR-sequenced: 40 to 45 ophthalmopathy, 80 or so hyperthyroidism and about 17 hyperthyroidism-to-ophthalmopathy patients. Following sampling, methimazole starting at 30 mg daily was administered to hyperthyroidism patients, and high-dose intravenous methylprednisolone was administered to ophthalmopathy patients.

There are 14 amino acids in the CDR3, from cysteine to phenylalanine inclusive. Only the CDR3 portion is preserved as DNA: 42 bases, with reading frame beginning at the first base. The study at large found these results: Sample size was not predetermined statistically, and investigators were not blinded to group allocation. In cross-validation, the 13-signature model distinguished ophthalmopathy from stable hyperthyroidism with about 90% sensitivity and almost 83% specificity, and in the test set the corresponding values were approximately 80% and 75%. Most expanded thyroid clonotypes with frequency above 0.001 were also detected in blood, suggesting blood repertoires may reflect the thyroid immune response. In validation, the model predicted ophthalmopathy progression with over 60% sensitivity and about 73% specificity; some twelve predicted patients were CT-confirmed with GO in a median of roughly 6.8 months.

For repertoire sequencing, the TCR beta CDR3 regions were amplified from RNA transcripts. The first round was an RT-PCR using HTBI primers with the Qiagen OneStep RT-PCR kit, and this first round was followed by a second-round multiplex PCR, then size selection and purification. Sequencing of the libraries was carried out on an Illumina HiSeq2000 in paired-end mode with 100 bp reads. In the source study's methods: SOAPnuke was used to process the reads, removing any read that contained adapters or uncalled bases, had a mean Phred below 15, or lacked an exact match to the constant primer or identifier. COPE v1.2.5 was used to merge high-quality paired reads. Clonotypes were defined as unique nucleotide sequences and were aligned to IMGT TRB V, D and J references using MiTCR v1.1. The analysis was limited to V-J combinations with a frequency above 0.0001, which together covered 99% to 99.2% of the repertoires. For each V-J combination, a TCR clonal expansion and chaos score was defined as the ratio of F50 clonal expansion to chaos observed in the TCRdist matrix. Features were reduced by Welch's t-statistics and random forest to around 13 V-J combinations, which fed a naive Bayes classifier. Thyroid-blood repertoire similarity was quantified with the Morisita-Horn index. TCRdb handled the public reads itself, with Q25 trimming in fastp and clone calling in MiXCR, and kept productive beta chains. Here each entry gathers all rows of one CDR3 protein and keeps the most common genes and DNA. None of the V and J calls come from the authors' own analysis; TCRdb made them. The sample includes 560,000 or so distinct CDR3 sequences, with 35% to 45% observed a single time. About 4% of the sample rests with the top ten.

Remarks on this clonotype: Its antigen remains undetermined. With a much larger clone just one base away, this may be a read error.

Hyperthyroidism patients were newly diagnosed, were aged 18 to 65 years, and had a disease duration under 2 months. Patients were excluded if they had other autoimmune diseases, uncontrolled infections, pregnancy or lactation. Clinical symptoms, serum thyroxine, TRAb, thyroid ultrasound and orbital computed tomography were used for diagnosis. Total RNA was extracted with Trizol reagent and quality-checked on an Agilent 2100 Bioanalyzer. The specimen sequenced was peripheral blood or thyroid tissue (not recorded which). This sequence originates from an adult man with Graves' hyperthyroidism. Recombination linked TRBV12-3 or TRBV12-4 to TRBJ1-6; a confident D gene designation cannot be given. The CDR3 has the sequence CASSFRIFNSPFHF. In nucleotides, the sequence is TGTGCCAGCAGTTTTCGGATCTTTAATTCACCCTTCCACTTT.